The 9 T cell receptor delta chains below come from one sample, sequenced in a study of γδ T cells in repeated Plasmodium falciparum infection. Vgamma9/Vdelta2+ and Vdelta2-negative gammadelta T cells were flow-sorted from PBMC for bulk sequencing. TCRdb reanalysed the multiplex PCR reads via CATT. The sample has around 57,000 delta-chain clones; 1.7% are singletons. The sample consisted of gamma-delta T cells from blood. These receptors were obtained from a pool of human donors (malaria-infected and uninfected, not separated).

This clone was recorded a few times. TCRdb's listed protein matches a much larger clone and diverges from this DNA's translation at residue 20, likely through a read error; the protein shown comes from the DNA. CDR3 nucleotides: TGTGCTCTTGGGGGACTAACAACTAAACCCCCCCTACCCGGATTTCGTAATGATGCCTATGGTAGTGCTTTGACAGCACAACTCTTCTTT. It codes for CALGGLTTKPPLPGFRNDAYGSALTAQLFF. This chain connects TRDV1 to TRDJ2; weak D call: TRDD2 (5 bases). Trimming removed 4 bases from V and 0 bases from J, with 54 bases in between. Germline CDR1 is TSWWSYY and CDR2 is QGS. The length of the CDR3 is 30 residues.

This clone was recorded at least ten times. TCRdb lists the protein of a much larger clone for this DNA, which differs at residue 14, so this is likely a read error; the protein given here is translated from the DNA itself. V usage is TRDV3 and J usage is TRDJ1; a weak D match, TRDD2 (6 bases). No J segment appears in TCRdb, so it was assigned here by matching the sequence to germline. This CDR3 is built from 22 residues. Germline CDR1 is TVYSNPD and CDR2 is GDNSRS (reference sequence). The V end was cut by 3 bases, the J end by 10 bases, with 48 bases between. In DNA form, the CDR3 reads TGTGCCTTCAATCACCTTCTTCCTCCGTCGGTACTCTCAAGTATCGGAGGTTGGAGACTCATCTTT. Amino acid sequence: CAFNHLLPPSVLSSIGGWRLIF.

In the case of this clone: The protein in TCRdb stems from a much larger clone and differs at residues 10 and 18 from this DNA's translation, likely a read error; here the protein is translated from the DNA. The V call is TRDV1, the J call TRDJ1; 9 bases are shared with TRDD3. CDR3 size: 21 residues. Germline lookup yields CDR1 TSWWSYY and CDR2 QGS. CDR3: CALGELGGLPLGIRFSDILIF. In nucleotides, the CDR3 is TGTGCTCTTGGGGAACTTGGGGGGCTCCCCCTGGGGATACGTTTCTCCGATATACTCATCTTT.

A remark on this clone: The protein given by TCRdb reflects a much larger clone and differs at residue 17 from this DNA's translation, likely from a read error; the protein shown is the DNA's translation. The chain joins TRDV1 to TRDJ1, with 13 bases identical to TRDD3. The J gene is not listed in TCRdb, so it was assigned here from a DNA match to germline. Germline CDR1 is TSWWSYY and CDR2 is QGS. CDR3 length equals 23 residues. V shed 4 bases, J shed 2 bases, and the junction held 25 bases outside the gene matches. CDR3 nucleotide sequence: TGTGCTCTTGGGGTAGCCCCCCCGGGGGTCCTTTACTGGGGGATACGGGGGACCGATAAACTCATCTTT. This gives the protein CALGVAPPGVLYWGIRGTDKLIF.

The table lists this clone with many counts. One end of the junction fails to match germline, which may point to a read error. At the DNA level, this CDR3 is encoded by other sequences in the same sample as well. This sequence joins TRDV1 and TRDJ1; 7 bases line up with TRDD2. The CDR3 runs 25 residues. Germline loops: CDR1 TSWWSYY, CDR2 QGS. CDR3 nucleotide sequence: TGCGCTCTTGGGGACTTAAGGCCCATTCCTACGAGAATGGGGAGGGCTTATAACTCCACCGATAAACTCATCTTT. Its translation: CALGDLRPIPTRMGRAYNSTDKLIF.

A few counts support this clone. This DNA translates differently at residue 14 from the TCRdb protein, which is that of a much larger clone; a read error is likely, and the protein shown is the DNA's own translation. The genes are TRDV2 and TRDJ1; D remains ambiguous. The J gene, left out of TCRdb, was set here by checking the DNA against germline. With 3 bases removed from V and 6 bases from J, the gap between germline ends came to 37 bases. The germline CDR1 and CDR2 sequences are GEAIGNYY and EKD. The CDR3 runs to 21 residues. The CDR3 DNA follows: TGTGCCTGTGACCCAATAACGCCTGAGGGTTCGAGCCCGGAGCCTCTTAATAAACTCATCTTT. Its protein is CACDPITPEGSSPEPLNKLIF.

In its sample, this clone was seen a few times. Only one base separates this from a far larger clonotype, so it likely reflects a read error. Other DNA sequences in this specimen translate into the identical CDR3. This rearrangement joins TRDV1 to TRDJ1; 7 bases are shared with TRDD3. This CDR3 is 24 amino acids long. Germline V gene sequence: CDR1 TSWWSYY, CDR2 QGS. The CDR3 here is CALGENQLFWATWGFLSYTDKLIF. The CDR3 coding sequence is TGCGCTCTTGGGGAAAACCAACTTTTTTGGGCTACCTGGGGGTTCCTGTCGTACACCGATAAACTCATCTTT.

This clone was seen only a few times. TCRdb's protein for this DNA is that of a much larger clone and differs from the translation at residue 8, likely a read error; the protein shown is the DNA translation. The V gene reported is TRDV1; the J gene is uncalled; the DNA was not used to check the table's D call, TRDD3. This CDR3 has 19 amino acids. The germline gives CDR1 TSWWSYY, CDR2 QGS. CDR3 DNA: TGTGCTCTTGGGCTATACGGTGAATGGCGTTGGGCCTACACTGATAAACTCACCTTT. Amino acid sequence: CALGLYGEWRWAYTDKLTF.

This clone came up a few times. The protein given by TCRdb reflects a much larger clone and differs at residue 15 from this DNA's translation, likely from a read error; the protein shown is the DNA's translation. This sequence joins TRDV1 and TRDJ1; 13 bases match TRDD3. Germline-derived CDR1 and CDR2 are TSWWSYY and QGS. The CDR3 contains 20 residues. V lost 3 bases to trimming and J lost 3 bases; unmatched junction nucleotides: 16. The CDR3 region is CALGDLISYWGIRHPDKLIF. CDR3 nucleotides: TGTGCTCTTGGGGATCTCATTTCGTACTGGGGGATACGGCACCCCGATAAACTCATCTTT.